These 18 T cell receptor beta chains share one sample of origin, sequenced in a study of T cells in Graves' hyperthyroidism and ophthalmopathy. TCR beta CDR3 sequences were amplified from RNA transcripts. In the first-round RT-PCR of the TCR CDR3, the HTBI primer set was used. TCRdb reprocessed the multiplex PCR reads with MiXCR, giving one entry per CDR3 protein. This table has approximately 520,000 distinct CDR3 sequences, about 20% appearing once. The sequencing input was blood. These receptors were obtained from a man younger than 30 with Graves' hyperthyroidism.

This clonotype has a count of ten or more. J is TRBJ2-5 and V is TRBV15; no firm D call. V was pared by 0 bases and J by 3 bases, with 17 bases between. Germline V gene data show CDR1 as LNHNV and CDR2 as YYDKDF (reference sequence). The CDR3 covers 17 residues. As DNA, the CDR3 is TGTGCCACCAGCAGAGATCTAGAGAAGGGCCGAGAAGAGACCCAGTACTTC. Protein: CATSRDLEKGREETQYF. The variable domain in full, completed from reference TRBV15 and TRBJ2-5, reads DAMVIQNPRYQVTQFGKPVTLSCSQTLNHNVMYWYQQKSSQAPKLLFHYYDKDFNNEADTPDNFQSRRPNTSFCFLDIRSPGLGDTAMYLCATSRDLEKGREETQYFGPGTRLLVL.

This chain uses TRBV6-5 with TRBJ2-7; TRBD2 might be the D (5 bases). Germline CDR1 reads MNHEY; CDR2 reads SVGAGI. CDR3 length: 14 residues. The V and J ends lost 2 bases and 5 bases respectively, with 13 bases between them. In DNA form, the CDR3 reads TGTGCCAGCAGTTACACCCTAGGGAGTGACGAGCAGTACTTC. Amino acids: CASSYTLGSDEQYF.

As concerns this clonotype: Just one base apart from a much larger clone, this may be a read error. The chain recombines TRBV10-3 with TRBJ1-2, with D unresolved. The CDR3 length is 14 residues. Germline V CDR1 and CDR2: ENHRY, SYGVKD. Written as DNA, the CDR3 is TGTGCCACCAGTGAGTGGAAGGCCGGCTATGGCTACAGCTTC. Protein: CATSEWKAGYGYSF.

This clonotype was seen ten or more times. The chain combines TRBV12-3 or TRBV12-4 with TRBJ1-3; no reliable D call. V was shortened by 5 bases and J by 0 bases, with 8 bases between the two germline ends. The CDR3 totals 14 residues. This chain's CDR3 is CASSPDRSGNTIYF. CDR3 DNA sequence: TGTGCCAGCAGTCCCGACCGCTCTGGAAACACCATATATTTT.

CDR3 region: CASLDRVLAKNIQYF. The CDR3 DNA is TGTGCCAGCCTGGACAGGGTCTTAGCCAAAAACATTCAGTACTTC. The chain carries TRBV6-1 and TRBJ2-4, with 8 bases that match TRBD1. V dropped 8 bases and J dropped 0; count of bases not matched to a gene: 6. In germline, CDR1 is MNHNS, CDR2 SASEGT. There are 15 residues in the CDR3.

Notes on this clonotype: Just one base apart from a much larger clone, this may be a read error. The chain has TRBV3-1 and TRBJ2-5, with TRBD2 matching 8 bases. The germline CDR1 and CDR2 sequences are LGHDT and YNNKEL (reference sequence). V shed 3 bases, J shed 5 bases, and the junction held 2 bases outside the gene matches. This CDR3 spans 13 amino acids. The CDR3 coding sequence is TGTGCCAGCAGCCACGGGGGGGGGGAGACCCAGTACTTC. Translated: CASSHGGGETQYF.

The rearrangement uses TRBV5-1 and TRBJ1-1, with TRBD1 matching 7 bases. J lost 8 bases, V lost 5 bases, and 9 bases had no gene match. Germline-derived CDR1 and CDR2 are SGHRS and YFSETQ. This CDR3 comprises 13 residues. The CDR3 DNA reads as TGCGCCAGCAGGACAGGGAGGGGGCGAGAAGCTTTCTTT. Encoded protein: CASRTGRGREAFF.

This clonotype was counted many times. The rearrangement joins TRBV20-1 to TRBJ1-1; tentatively, D is TRBD1 (6 bases). There are 12 residues in the CDR3. Per germline, CDR1 DFQATT and CDR2 SNEGSKA (reference sequence). Trimming removed 6 bases from V and 7 bases from J, with 15 bases in between. DNA for the CDR3: TGCAGTGCAGCGAGGGGGACGGATGAAGCTTTCTTT. Translated: CSAARGTDEAFF.

This chain uses TRBV27 with TRBJ1-6; TRBD1 is a possible D gene (5 bases). The ends were cut back, 3 bases at V and 10 bases at J, with 10 bases in the middle. CDR3 length equals 13 residues. The V gene's germline CDR1 is MNHEY and CDR2 SMNVEV (reference sequence). The CDR3 nucleotides read TGTGCCAGCAGTTTCCAGGGATGGTCACCCCTCCACTTT. This gives the protein CASSFQGWSPLHF.

This sequence joins TRBV20-1 and TRBJ2-7, with 8 bases aligning to TRBD1. With V trimmed by 5 bases and J by 0 bases, 3 bases remained unmatched. Germline V lookup: CDR1 DFQATT, CDR2 SNEGSKA (reference sequence). The CDR3 has 13 amino acids. CDR3 amino acids: CSAEGQDSYEQYF. CDR3 DNA: TGCAGTGCTGAGGGACAGGACTCCTACGAGCAGTACTTC.

Details on this clonotype: A much larger clonotype is one base distant, so this may be a read error. The conserved phenylalanine or tryptophan normally closing the CDR3 is absent here, so this likely arose from a read error. This rearrangement joins TRBV6-1 to TRBJ2-5; no firm D call. The CDR3 is 12 amino acids. Trimming stripped 3 bases from V and 3 bases from J, with 5 bases between. In germline, CDR1 is MNHNS, CDR2 SASEGT. CDR3: CASSEIKETQYL. CDR3 nucleotide sequence: TGTGCCAGCAGTGAGATAAAAGAGACCCAGTACCTC.

This clonotype was recorded many times. The rearrangement joins TRBV12-3 or TRBV12-4 to TRBJ1-1, with 9 bases identical to TRBD1. This CDR3 contains 14 residues. The V segment lost 2 bases and the J segment 6 bases; nucleotides outside the gene matches: 4. The CDR3 is CASSLTTGGSEAFF. The CDR3 DNA follows: TGTGCCAGCAGTTTAACGACAGGGGGATCTGAAGCTTTCTTT.

The rearrangement joins TRBV4-2 to TRBJ1-2; D is uncertain. The CDR3 consists of 13 residues. CDR1 LGHNA and CDR2 YNFKEQ come from the germline V gene. V shed 1 base and J shed 7 bases, with 10 bases lying between them. The CDR3 DNA sequence: TGTGCCAGCAGCCAAGGGTCGGCTGGTGGCTACACCTTC. This sequence encodes CASSQGSAGGYTF.

The CDR3 region has the DNA TGTGCCAGCAGTTACTCGCGGCGGGACGAGCAGTACTTC. Its protein product is CASSYSRRDEQYF. The rearrangement links TRBV6-5 to TRBJ2-7; D might be TRBD2 (5 bases). The germline gives CDR1 MNHEY, CDR2 SVGAGI. V was shortened by 0 bases and J by 5 bases, with 8 bases between the two germline ends. The CDR3 consists of 13 residues.

CDR3 residues: CASGDSHQPQHF. CDR3 DNA: TGTGCCAGCGGGGACAGCCATCAGCCCCAGCATTTT. This rearrangement joins TRBV6-4 to TRBJ1-5; TRBD1 agrees at 7 bases. The CDR3 spans 12 residues. CDR1 is MRHNA, CDR2 SNTAGT, per germline. J was trimmed by 5 bases and V by 8 bases; bases with no gene match: 3.

This clonotype was counted a few times. The chain has TRBV6-1 and TRBJ2-1; D is possibly TRBD1 (5 bases). Trimming cost V 6 bases and J 4 bases, with 7 bases left between them. The CDR3 extends over 12 amino acids. Germline CDR1 reads MNHNS; CDR2 reads SASEGT. CDR3 bases: TGTGCCAGCAGGGGGCGGTACAATGAGCAGTTCTTC. This codes for CASRGRYNEQFF.

On this clonotype itself: At one of its ends the junction is not consistent with the germline gene, which may arise from a read error. The CDR3 here is CASSTTSRGRRANAEAFF. The CDR3 nucleotides are TGTGCCAGTAGTACAACCTCGAGGGGGCGCAGGGCGAACGCTGAAGCTTTCTTT. The J gene is TRBJ1-1, the V gene TRBV19; 7 bases are a match to TRBD1. The CDR3 totals 18 residues. CDR1 is LNHDA and CDR2 is SQIVND in the germline V gene (reference sequence).

About this clonotype: The conserved closing phenylalanine or tryptophan is absent in this CDR3, likely reflecting a read error. This rearrangement joins TRBV7-9 to TRBJ2-5; D is unresolved. The CDR3 contains 13 residues. Per the germline V gene, CDR1 is SEHNR and CDR2 is FQNEAQ (reference sequence). The CDR3 here is CASSLQSQETQYI. The DNA for the CDR3 is TGTGCCAGTAGCTTGCAGAGCCAAGAGACCCAGTACATC.